Following are 29 T cell receptor beta chains from one sample sequenced in a study of T cell repertoires in cytomegalovirus infection. Their antigens remain unidentified. TCRdb independently ran MiXCR on the reads; one entry per CDR3 protein. The sample contains hundreds of thousands of distinct CDR3 sequences, around a third of which appear only once. Here the sequenced sample was cultured PBMCs, taken from culture after CMV antigen stimulation. These receptors all come from a human donor in good health (CMV status not recorded). Some clones in this sample may be carry-over from other donors' samples.

This clonotype occurred a few times. The chain joins TRBV7-2 to TRBJ2-7; 9 positions match TRBD2. The CDR3 has 14 amino acids. Germline V lookup: CDR1 SGHTA, CDR2 FQGNSA. The V gene end was trimmed by 4 bases and the J gene end by 4 bases; junction bases not matched to a gene: 5. The CDR3 sequence is CASSYTSGPYEQYF. DNA for the CDR3: TGTGCCAGCAGCTATACTAGCGGGCCGTACGAGCAGTACTTC.

Only a few counts were recorded for this clonotype. The rearrangement joins TRBV7-2 to TRBJ2-1, with TRBD2 matching over 8 bases. The CDR3 totals 14 residues. The germline gives CDR1 SGHTA, CDR2 FQGNSA. The ends lost 5 bases at V and 5 bases at J; junction bases unmatched: 5. CDR3 coding DNA: TGTGCCAGCAGCCTTAGCGGGGTAGACAATGAGCAGTTCTTC. Its protein product is CASSLSGVDNEQFF.

CDR3 bases: TGTGCCAGCAGTTTATTGACAACGAACACTGAAGCTTTCTTT. Translation gives CASSLLTTNTEAFF. The chain uses TRBV12-3 or TRBV12-4 and TRBJ1-1; the D is unclear. The CDR3 totals 14 residues. Trimming stripped 2 bases from V and 1 base from J, with 8 bases between.

A few counts support this clonotype. The V call is TRBV12-3 or TRBV12-4, the J call TRBJ1-1; the D gene is possibly TRBD1 (6 bases). This CDR3 contains 16 residues. V lost 7 bases and J lost 1, with 19 bases in between. Written as DNA, the CDR3 is TGTGCCAGCAAAGTGGACAGTTATTCTCAGAACACTGAAGCTTTCTTT. It is translated as CASKVDSYSQNTEAFF.

V gene TRBV15 combines with J gene TRBJ2-5; 13 bases map to TRBD2. Trimming took 1 base from V and 5 from J; bases not matched to a gene: 10. Germline V gene sequence: CDR1 LNHNV, CDR2 YYDKDF (reference sequence). The length of the CDR3 is 18 residues. The CDR3 loop is CATSRAPRTSGRGETQYF. CDR3 DNA: TGTGCCACCAGCAGAGCCCCCCGGACTAGCGGGAGAGGCGAGACCCAGTACTTC.

This rearrangement joins TRBV15 to TRBJ1-5, with D perhaps TRBD1 (5 bases). Germline values: CDR1 LNHNV, CDR2 YYDKDF (reference sequence). The CDR3 loop spans 15 amino acids. Trimming took off 0 bases at V and 5 bases at J, with 11 bases between the two ends. CDR3 DNA sequence: TGTGCCACCAGCAGAGATTGGGGAGGGGATCAGCCCCAGCATTTT. Translated: CATSRDWGGDQPQHF.

The rearrangement joins TRBV12-3 or TRBV12-4 to TRBJ2-7, with 10 bases lining up with TRBD1. This CDR3 is built from 13 residues. The ends lost 5 bases at V and 6 bases at J; junction bases unmatched: 4. Here the CDR3 reads CASSGTGDFEQYF. In nucleotides, the CDR3 is TGTGCCAGCAGTGGGACAGGGGATTTCGAGCAGTACTTC.

This clonotype was counted ten times or more. The chain carries TRBV7-8 and TRBJ2-7, with D possibly matching TRBD1 (6 bases). CDR1 and CDR2 (germline): SGHVS, FQNEAQ. Trimming stripped 6 bases from V and 2 bases from J, with 11 bases between. The CDR3 spans 13 residues. The CDR3, as DNA: TGTGCCAGCAGGAACAGGGAAACCTACGAGCAGTACTTC. It codes for CASRNRETYEQYF.

This clonotype was recorded a few times. The chain uses TRBV20-1 and TRBJ2-7, with D tentatively TRBD2 (5 bases). V dropped 0 bases and J dropped 9 bases, with 15 bases sitting between them. This CDR3 has 13 amino acids. Germline values: CDR1 DFQATT, CDR2 SNEGSKA (reference sequence). The CDR3 DNA sequence: TGCAGTGCTAGAGATAGTAGAGCGGCGAGGCAGTACTTC. This encodes CSARDSRAARQYF.

This clonotype was detected a few times. The gene calls are TRBV6-1 and TRBJ1-2; the D gene is possibly TRBD1 (5 bases). The CDR3 is 13 amino acids. V lost 6 bases, J lost 5 bases, and 13 bases lay in between. Germline assignment: CDR1 MNHNS and CDR2 SASEGT. CDR3 protein: CASSSRQYYGYTF. DNA of the CDR3: TGTGCCAGCAGCTCCCGACAGTATTATGGCTACACCTTC.

This chain joins TRBV7-9 and TRBJ2-1; 7 bases map to TRBD1. In germline, CDR1 is SEHNR, CDR2 FQNEAQ (reference sequence). J lost 13 bases, V lost 1 base, and 7 bases had no gene match. This CDR3 spans 13 amino acids. In DNA, the CDR3 is TGTGCCAGCAGCTTAGACGTACAGGGGTTCCAGTTCTTC. Its protein is CASSLDVQGFQFF.

This clonotype was seen ten or more times. This chain joins TRBV7-2 and TRBJ2-7; 8 bases match TRBD1. CDR1 SGHTA and CDR2 FQGNSA come from the germline V gene. V shed 5 bases and J 2 bases; nucleotides not matched to a gene: 8. The CDR3 spans 15 residues. In DNA, the CDR3 is TGTGCCAGCAGCCACCCCCTGACAGGGGCCTACGAGCAGTACTTC. Protein product: CASSHPLTGAYEQYF.

The chain carries TRBV12-3 or TRBV12-4 and TRBJ1-5, with D perhaps TRBD1 (6 bases). V lost 5 bases and J lost 1, with 9 bases in between. The CDR3 has 14 amino acids. CDR3 DNA sequence: TGTGCCAGCAGTGCAGGGGACAGCAATCAGCCCCAGCATTTT. It translates to CASSAGDSNQPQHF.

V is TRBV7-9 and J is TRBJ1-6; D not resolved. Trimming removed 5 bases at V and 3 bases at J, with 11 bases between. CDR3 size: 15 residues. From germline, CDR1 is SEHNR and CDR2 FQNEAQ (reference sequence). DNA of the CDR3: TGTGCCAGCAGCCCCCAAACTGACTATAATTCACCCCTCCACTTT. It specifies CASSPQTDYNSPLHF.

This clonotype was counted only a few times. This rearrangement joins TRBV12-3 or TRBV12-4 to TRBJ1-5, with 8 positions matching TRBD1. There are 15 residues in the CDR3. The J segment lost 6 bases and the V segment lost 7 bases, leaving 11 bases of the junction unmatched. The CDR3 spells CASIPDRGVLQPQHF. The CDR3, as DNA: TGTGCCAGCATTCCCGACAGGGGTGTACTTCAGCCCCAGCATTTT.

This CDR3 is CASSRDFHNEQFF. CDR3 DNA: TGTGCCAGCAGCCGGGACTTTCACAATGAGCAGTTCTTC. The J gene is TRBJ2-1, the V gene TRBV6-2 or TRBV6-3; a possible D gene is TRBD2 (6 bases). The ends were cut back, 6 bases at V and 5 bases at J, with 11 bases in the middle. Germline V gene sequence: CDR1 MNHEY, CDR2 SVGEGT. This CDR3 comprises 13 residues.

The V and J genes are TRBV6-5 and TRBJ2-7; D is unclear. Trimming left V 1 base short and J 4 bases short, with 11 bases between. The CDR3 has 14 amino acids. Germline CDR1 is MNHEY and CDR2 is SVGAGI. The CDR3 DNA is TGTGCCAGCAGTTACTACAGTACGGGTTACGAGCAGTACTTC. Its translation is CASSYYSTGYEQYF.

This clonotype has only a few counts. This chain uses TRBV5-1 with TRBJ1-1; D is perhaps TRBD1 (5 bases). V was cut by 4 bases and J by 0 bases, with 22 bases left in between. The germline gives CDR1 SGHRS, CDR2 YFSETQ. This CDR3 spans 18 amino acids. CDR3 DNA sequence: TGCGCCAGCAGCGTACGACGGCAGGGTGGGTCCCTGAACACTGAAGCTTTCTTT. This encodes CASSVRRQGGSLNTEAFF.

J is TRBJ2-1 and V is TRBV11-2; D is ambiguous. Germline CDR1 and CDR2: SGHAT and FQNNGV. The CDR3 totals 13 residues. Between the trimmed V and J ends, which lost 5 bases and 5 bases, there was a span of 10 bases. CDR3 in DNA: TGTGCCAGCAGCCCCACCCCCAACAATGAGCAGTTCTTC. It codes for CASSPTPNNEQFF.

The CDR3 sequence: CASSRGTSGSNEQFF. CDR3 DNA: TGTGCCAGCAGCCGAGGGACTAGCGGGAGCAATGAGCAGTTCTTC. The chain employs TRBV7-9 and TRBJ2-1; 14 bases are a match to TRBD2. The CDR3 runs to 15 residues. The V and J ends lost 5 bases and 6 bases, in that order; junction bases with no gene match: 3. From germline, CDR1 is SEHNR and CDR2 FQNEAQ (reference sequence).

This clonotype was seen a handful of times. This sequence joins TRBV6-5 and TRBJ2-7, with D possibly matching TRBD1 (5 bases). This CDR3 spans 16 amino acids. V was pared by 0 bases and J by 5 bases, with 17 bases between. The germline CDR1 and CDR2 sequences are MNHEY and SVGAGI. CDR3 in DNA: TGTGCCAGCAGTTACTCGAAATTCGGGCAGGGCCACGAGCAGTACTTC. This encodes CASSYSKFGQGHEQYF.

The chain is built from TRBV6-1 and TRBJ2-1, with 10 bases fitting TRBD2. After removal of 5 bases from V and 12 bases from J, the junction contained 10 bases not matched to a gene. The CDR3 loop spans 14 amino acids. Germline CDR1 is MNHNS and CDR2 is SASEGT. CDR3 bases: TGTGCCAGCAGTCGAAACCGACGGACTAGCGGGCAGTTCTTC. Amino acid sequence: CASSRNRRTSGQFF.

This chain connects TRBV27 to TRBJ1-2, with D tentatively TRBD1 (5 bases). With 4 bases removed from V and 4 bases from J, the gap between germline ends came to 13 bases. The CDR3 is made up of 14 amino acids. Per the germline V gene, CDR1 is MNHEY and CDR2 is SMNVEV (reference sequence). The CDR3, as DNA: TGTGCCAGCAGTTCCAGGAGGGGCCCCTATGGCTACACCTTC. Protein sequence: CASSSRRGPYGYTF.

This clonotype occurred a few times. J is TRBJ1-2 and V is TRBV7-4; D is undetermined. Germline CDR1 is SGHVT and CDR2 is SQSDAQ. The CDR3 consists of 10 residues. V was trimmed by 2 bases and J by 5 bases, leaving 0 bases between them. The CDR3 spells CASSLYGYTF. The CDR3 nucleotides are TGTGCCAGCAGCTTATATGGCTACACCTTC.

This chain connects TRBV5-1 to TRBJ2-1, with 9 bases matching TRBD2. Germline V CDR1 and CDR2: SGHRS, YFSETQ. V lost 3 bases, J lost 8 bases, and 6 bases stayed unmatched. CDR3 length: 14 residues. The CDR3 DNA follows: TGCGCCAGCAGCTGGAGCGGGGGGAGCGATGAGCAGTTCTTC. Amino acid sequence: CASSWSGGSDEQFF.

This clonotype has just a few counts. The chain recombines TRBV5-1 with TRBJ2-3; no clear D gene. The CDR3 consists of 14 residues. Per germline, CDR1 SGHRS and CDR2 YFSETQ. V was clipped by 5 bases and J by 3 bases, with 13 bases between them. The DNA of the CDR3 is TGCGCCAGCAGTCCTAATCCCCCTACAGATACGCAGTATTTT. Translation: CASSPNPPTDTQYF.

This clonotype came up a few times. The gene calls are TRBV11-3 and TRBJ2-1; tentatively, D is TRBD2 (7 bases). From germline, CDR1 is SGHNT and CDR2 YENEEA. The CDR3 loop spans 15 amino acids. V shed 5 bases and J shed 3 bases, with 14 bases lying between them. CDR3 coding DNA: TGTGCCAGCAGCCCCTCGAGGGGGGGCTACAATGAGCAGTTCTTC. Protein sequence: CASSPSRGGYNEQFF.

This clonotype was counted a few times. This rearrangement joins TRBV7-8 to TRBJ2-3; possibly TRBD1 or TRBD2 for D (5 bases each). CDR1 is SGHVS and CDR2 is FQNEAQ in the germline V gene. The V and J ends lost 3 bases and 2 bases respectively, with 18 bases between them. This CDR3 has 17 amino acids. The CDR3 here is CASSLMRGAGYTDTQYF. The CDR3 nucleotides read TGTGCCAGCAGCTTGATGAGGGGTGCAGGATACACAGATACGCAGTATTTT.

This chain joins TRBV28 and TRBJ2-3, with 8 bases that match TRBD2. The CDR3 totals 14 residues. The V gene's germline CDR1 is MDHEN and CDR2 SYDVKM. The CDR3 bases are TGTGCGACAGCCGGGGGGGTCTTCACAGATACGCAGTATTTT. The encoded protein is CATAGGVFTDTQYF.